These T cell receptor beta chains were read from a single sample in a study of T cells after posttransplantation cyclophosphamide. Repertoires were generated with immunoSEQ multiplex PCR, while TCRdb's copy carries only in-frame clones and drops some. The data hold roughly 15,000 clones, with approximately 80% observed a single time. Sequencing input: memory CD4+ T cells sorted from PBMCs. These receptors were obtained from a man in his fifties. The CDR3 runs from the conserved cysteine through the conserved F or W. D genes are given only for firm matches. Only some rows state a clone size, as once, few, many or a class for expanded clones.

TRBV29-1	NA	TRBD2	TRBJ2-2	TGCAGCGTTCGCGCAACTAGCGTGAACACCGGGGAGCTGTTTTTT	CSVRATSVNTGELFF
TRBV7-2	NA	TRBD1	TRBJ1-2	TGTGCCAGCAGCCCTCGGACAGGACTTCGCTATGGCTACACCTTC	CASSPRTGLRYGYTF
TRBV13	NA	NA	TRBJ1-5	TGTGCCAGTCGACAGGGCAATCAGCCCCAGCATTTT	CASRQGNQPQHF
TRBV28	NA	NA	TRBJ1-1	TGTGCCAGCAGTGAAGGAGGGTTAAACACTGAAGCTTTCTTT	CASSEGGLNTEAFF
TRBV19	NA	NA	TRBJ1-2	TGTGCCAGTAGTCTTCGTAGCTATGGCTACACCTTC	CASSLRSYGYTF
TRBV4-1	NA	TRBD2	TRBJ2-7	TGCGCCAGCAGCCAAAGTGGGGGTACTAGCGGGGTCTACGAGCAGTACTTC	CASSQSGGTSGVYEQYF
TRBV7-2	NA	NA	TRBJ1-2	TGTGCCAGCAGCTGGGGAGGGGAGGGTGGCTACACCTTC	CASSWGGEGGYTF
TRBV2	NA	NA	TRBJ1-2	TGTGCCAGCCTCCCGCGGGGCTACTATGGCTACACCTTC	CASLPRGYYGYTF
TRBV4-1	NA	NA	TRBJ1-5	TGCGCCAGCAGCCAAGATTGGGCGAGGGCTAGTAACAATCAGCCCCAGCATTTT	CASSQDWARASNNQPQHF
TRBV9	NA	TRBD2	TRBJ2-5	TGTGCCAGCAGCGTAGGACTGGCGGGGGGCCAAGAGACCCAGTACTTC	CASSVGLAGGQETQYF
TRBV5-5	few	NA	TRBJ1-4	TGTGCCAGCAGCTTGAGGGGCCCCAAGGGTGAAAAACTGTTTTTT	CASSLRGPKGEKLFF
TRBV6-6	NA	TRBD1	TRBJ2-1	TGTGCCAGCAGTACCACCCGGGGGACAGGCAACAATGAGCAGTTCTTC	CASSTTRGTGNNEQFF
TRBV11-2	NA	NA	TRBJ2-3	TGTGCCAGCAGCTTAACTGTTGCAGATACGCAGTATTTT	CASSLTVADTQYF
TRBV28	NA	NA	TRBJ2-2	TGTGCCGTACCAAAGCGCTCAACGGGCACCGGGGAGCTGTTTTTT	CAVPKRSTGTGELFF
TRBV30	NA	NA	TRBJ1-5	TGTGCCTGGAGCGATGGCACCCTGTTAAATCAGCCCCAGCATTTT	CAWSDGTLLNQPQHF
TRBV9	NA	NA	TRBJ2-5	TGTGCCAGCAGCGTATTTCCGGGGGAGACCCAGTACTTC	CASSVFPGETQYF
TRBV4-1	NA	NA	TRBJ1-1	TGTGCCAGCAGCCCCCCCAGGGCTAACACTGAAGCTTTCTTT	CASSPPRANTEAFF
TRBV30	NA	TRBD1	TRBJ2-7	TGTGCCTCGTTCGGGACAGGGAGGTACGAGCAGTACTTC	CASFGTGRYEQYF
TRBV28	NA	NA	TRBJ1-5	TGTGCCAGCGAGAGGGGGGGGGCTAGCAATCAGCCCCAGCATTTT	CASERGGASNQPQHF
TRBV6-5	NA	NA	TRBJ1-1	TGTGCCAGCAGTCGGACTGAAGCTTTCTTT	CASSRTEAFF
TRBV6-5	NA	NA	TRBJ1-5	TGTGCCAGCAGCCCCAAGGGGAGGGGAATGCAGCCCCAGCATTTT	CASSPKGRGMQPQHF
TRBV2	NA	NA	TRBJ1-5	TGTGCCAGCAGTCCCCGCGGAGGGAATCAGCCCCAGCATTTT	CASSPRGGNQPQHF
TRBV19	NA	NA	TRBJ2-2	TGTGCCAGTAGTACACAGGGCTTTACCGGGGAGCTGTTTTTT	CASSTQGFTGELFF
TRBV7-9	once	NA	TRBJ1-1	TGTGCCAGCAGCCGGACACTAGCCGGGTCCACTGAAGCTTTCTTT	CASSRTLAGSTEAFF
TRBV4-1	NA	NA	TRBJ1-2	TGCGCCAGCAGCCCCGGGGTTAAGGATGGCTACACCTTC	CASSPGVKDGYTF
TRBV6-1	NA	NA	TRBJ2-1	TGTGCCAGCAGTGAAGGGGCGGGGAACTACAATGAGCAGTTCTTC	CASSEGAGNYNEQFF
TRBV10-3	NA	TRBD1	TRBJ2-1	TGTGCCGCGAGGACAGGGGTCGGAAGTAATGAGCAGTTCTTC	CAARTGVGSNEQFF
TRBV7-2	few	NA	TRBJ1-5	TGTGCCAGCAGCTTAGCGCTCGGGGAACCCCAGCATTTT	CASSLALGEPQHF
TRBV2	NA	TRBD1	TRBJ1-5	TGTGCCAGCAGATGGGACAGGAGCAATCAGCCCCAGCATTTT	CASRWDRSNQPQHF
TRBV12-5	NA	NA	TRBJ2-5	TGTGCTAGTGGTTTGGTAGGACTAGAGACCCAGTACTTC	CASGLVGLETQYF
TRBV29-1	NA	TRBD2	TRBJ2-7	TGCAGCGCTGCAGGGACTAGCGGGATCGGATACGAGCAGTACTTC	CSAAGTSGIGYEQYF
TRBV19	NA	NA	TRBJ2-5	TGTGCCAGTAGCACTAGCTGGTCGGAGACCCAGTACTTC	CASSTSWSETQYF
TRBV11-2	few	NA	TRBJ2-1	TGTGCCAGCAGCTTAGGCGTCACTGAGCAGTTCTTC	CASSLGVTEQFF
TRBV5-1	NA	TRBD1	TRBJ1-4	TGCGCCAGCAGCGAGGGACAGGCCAATGAAAAACTGTTTTTT	CASSEGQANEKLFF
TRBV4-2	NA	TRBD2	TRBJ2-1	TGTGCCAGCAGCCTCAATAGCGGGGCCTACAATGAGCAGTTCTTC	CASSLNSGAYNEQFF
TRBV10-3	NA	NA	TRBJ1-1	TGTGCCATCAGACCGGACAGCTACACTGAAGCTTTCTTT	CAIRPDSYTEAFF
TRBV14	NA	NA	TRBJ1-2	TGTGCCAGCAGCCAAGGGCCTCGGGGAGGTCACTATGGCTACACCTTC	CASSQGPRGGHYGYTF
TRBV6-1	once	NA	TRBJ2-2	TGTGCCAGCAGTGAAAGCGGTCGGGGGGAGCTGTTTTTT	CASSESGRGELFF
TRBV9	NA	NA	TRBJ1-6	TGTGCCAGCAGCCCTCAATCAGGGCCTCGCTCGACCCTCCACTTT	CASSPQSGPRSTLHF
TRBV9	NA	NA	TRBJ1-2	TGTGCCAGCAGGCGGGGTGGTGGCTCCGAGGGCTACACCTTC	CASRRGGGSEGYTF
TRBV29-1	NA	NA	TRBJ2-7	TGCAGCGCTCGTAGCTCCTACGAGCAGTACTTC	CSARSSYEQYF
TRBV7-2	once	TRBD2	TRBJ2-3	TGTGCCAGCGTCCGAAGCGGGAGGGCCCTAGATACGCAGTATTTT	CASVRSGRALDTQYF
TRBV7-9	NA	NA	TRBJ2-5	TGTGCCAGCAGCTTCACTCAAGAGACCCAGTACTTC	CASSFTQETQYF
TRBV19	once	NA	TRBJ1-5	TGTGCCAGTAGTATATATTCCAGCAATCAGCCCCAGCATTTT	CASSIYSSNQPQHF
TRBV5-8	NA	NA	TRBJ2-2	TGTGCCAGCAGACACCGGAGGAGGGGGGGCCAGGGCGGGGAGCTGTTTTTT	CASRHRRRGGQGGELFF
TRBV6-1	few	NA	TRBJ1-2	TGTGCCAGCAGTACCCCGGGTGCATTTTGGGGCTACACCTTC	CASSTPGAFWGYTF
TRBV15	NA	NA	TRBJ2-3	TGTGCCACCAGCAGAGAGGGGACAAGCACAGATACGCAGTATTTT	CATSREGTSTDTQYF